What follows describes a single T cell receptor (beta chain). V trimming: 3 bases; J trimming: 9 bases; junction bases outside the gene matches: 9. The germline gives CDR1 LNHDA, CDR2 SQIVND (reference sequence). The CDR3 runs to 15 residues. As processed by the authors: Cell counts per sample came from amplifying reference gene primers. Sequenced by immunoSEQ multiplex PCR; TCRdb stores in-frame clones only, minus some. That table furnishes V, J and clone size, whereas the DNA furnished D and trimming. There are some 66,000 clones in the sample; about nine tenths occur only once, and less than 9.5% lies in the top ten. These data are taken from a study of blood T cell repertoires in COVID-19. The wider study: COVID-19 samples, acute and convalescent, were from the United States, Italy and Spain. In each case, the material was cDNA or gDNA derived from T cells, B-cell-depleted T cells, or PBMCs.

Sample: peripheral blood. The chain joins TRBV19 to TRBJ1-5; 9 nucleotides line up with TRBD1. The receptor was derived from a human donor in a cohort sampled during active COVID-19. This chain's CDR3 is CASSMDRGQIRPQHF. CDR3 coding DNA: TGTGCCAGTAGTATGGACAGGGGCCAGATCAGGCCCCAGCATTTT.